This T cell receptor (beta chain) is drawn from a study of blood T cell repertoires in COVID-19 (dated by TCRdb to the early 2020s). Background for the entire study: The collaborator samples originated in the United States, Italy and Spain and spanned the acute and convalescent phases of COVID-19. The material from the prospective study consisted of cDNA or gDNA derived from T cells, B-cell-depleted T cells, or PBMCs. The dataset comprised deeply sampled blood TCRbeta repertoires from subjects exposed to, actively infected with, or recovered from COVID-19. A freely available public database, intended as a resource for researchers studying the immune response to SARS-CoV-2, is where the repertoires were released. Samples were obtained from the ongoing ImmuneRACE study (first 160 participants) and from over a thousand subjects provided by 6 global collaborators. A de-identified subject ID, COVID-19 status, age in years and sex were almost always included in the sample metadata. HLA class I and class II types, where available, came from metadata supplied by the sample provider rather than from assay-based typing. The research as a whole found: The amount of clinical and demographic metadata varied by source and participant and was provided uncurated.

TCRbeta CDR3 regions were amplified from genomic DNA using the immunoSEQ Assay, a bias-controlled multiplex PCR. The original methods were these. Within the assay, amplification of reference gene primers was used to estimate how many nucleated cells each sample contained. To quantify the absolute abundance of each unique TCRbeta CDR3 rearrangement, sequence reads were collapsed and filtered. For each sample, productive Simpson clonality was calculated as the square root of Simpson's diversity index over productive rearrangements. TCRdb obtained this table from immuneACCESS and retained in-frame rearrangements with V and J assigned. These tables miss some clones; where compared with another copy, unresolved V genes account for less than half of the shortfall, and the remainder is unexplained. The V and J calls and clone size are taken from that table; D and trimming were inferred from the DNA. This sample has approximately 300,000 clones in its table, and roughly 87% of those were observed once. The ten largest account for 1% of the sample.

This clone was picked up one time. Its antigen is unknown. No base quality information exists; no much larger clone differs at one position. Each collaborating institution followed its own protocols to collect whole blood in K2EDTA tubes. Collaborator samples were shipped for TCRbeta analysis as frozen whole blood, isolated PBMCs, or DNA extracted from either sample type. Trimming removed 7 bases from V and 9 bases from J; the gene matches leave 8 bases unexplained. Measured from the cysteine to the phenylalanine, the CDR3 is 15 residues long. Only CDR3 DNA is held: 45 bases, read in frame from base 1. In the germline V gene, CDR1 corresponds to ENHRY and CDR2 to SYGVKD.

This clonotype was obtained from a man aged 45-65 years with active or convalescent COVID-19. This chain joins TRBV10-3 to TRBJ2-1; 14 central nucleotides agree with TRBD2. Sequencing was carried out using peripheral blood. The CDR3 amino acid sequence is: CAITLTSGRDGEQFF. The base sequence is TGTGCCATCACTTTGACTAGCGGGAGGGACGGTGAGCAGTTCTTC.